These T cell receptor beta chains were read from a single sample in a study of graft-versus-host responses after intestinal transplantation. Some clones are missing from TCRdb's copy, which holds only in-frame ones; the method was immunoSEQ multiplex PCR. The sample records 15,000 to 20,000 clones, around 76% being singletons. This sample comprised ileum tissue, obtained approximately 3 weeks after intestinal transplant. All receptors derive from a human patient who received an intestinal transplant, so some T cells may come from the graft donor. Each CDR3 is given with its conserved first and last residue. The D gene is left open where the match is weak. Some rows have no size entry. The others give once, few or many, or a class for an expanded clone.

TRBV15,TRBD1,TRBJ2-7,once,CATSRRTGGIDEQYF,TGTGCCACCAGCAGACGGACAGGGGGTATCGACGAGCAGTACTTC
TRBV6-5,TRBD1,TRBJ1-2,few,CASSYAVTGYGYTF,TGTGCCAGCAGTTACGCCGTGACAGGGTACGGCTACACCTTC
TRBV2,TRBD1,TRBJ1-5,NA,CASSQQTGSQPQHF,TGTGCCAGCAGTCAACAGACAGGGAGTCAGCCCCAGCATTTT
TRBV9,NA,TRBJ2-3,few,CASSVDLYVDFTDTQYF,TGTGCCAGCAGCGTAGATCTTTATGTCGACTTCACAGATACGCAGTATTTT
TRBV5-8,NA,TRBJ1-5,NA,CASSLPGVGQPQHF,TGTGCCAGCAGCTTACCAGGGGTGGGTCAGCCCCAGCATTTT
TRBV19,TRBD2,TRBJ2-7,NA,CASSISSGGTYEQYF,TGTGCCAGTAGTATATCTAGCGGGGGGACCTACGAGCAGTACTTC
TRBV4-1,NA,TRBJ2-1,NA,CASSQENRAPASVSEQFF,TGCGCCAGCAGCCAGGAAAACAGGGCCCCGGCATCGGTAAGTGAGCAGTTCTTC
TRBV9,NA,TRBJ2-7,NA,CASSVGASEAYEQYF,TGTGCCAGCAGCGTAGGGGCTAGCGAGGCCTACGAGCAGTACTTC
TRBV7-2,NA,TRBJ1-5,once,CASSIEVFREDQPQHF,TGTGCCAGCAGTATAGAAGTGTTCAGGGAGGACCAGCCCCAGCATTTT
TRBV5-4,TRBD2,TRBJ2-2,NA,CASSRRLAGATGELFF,TGTGCCAGCAGCCGCCGACTAGCGGGAGCTACCGGGGAGCTGTTTTTT
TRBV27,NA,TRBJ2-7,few,CASSFGVTYEQYF,TGTGCCAGCAGTTTCGGTGTAACCTACGAGCAGTACTTC
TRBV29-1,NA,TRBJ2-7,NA,CSVRAAYYEQYF,TGCAGCGTTAGAGCGGCCTACTACGAGCAGTACTTC
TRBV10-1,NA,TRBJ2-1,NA,CASSLHGTSNEQFF,TGCGCCAGCAGTCTTCACGGGACTTCCAATGAGCAGTTCTTC
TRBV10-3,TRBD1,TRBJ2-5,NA,CAISDRWYQETQYF,TGTGCCATTTCGGACAGGTGGTACCAAGAGACCCAGTACTTC
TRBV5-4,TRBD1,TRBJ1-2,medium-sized,CASSFRGTDNYGYTF,TGTGCCAGCAGCTTTAGGGGGACAGATAACTATGGCTACACCTTC
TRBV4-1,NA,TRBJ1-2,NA,CASSQDPRARSLYGYTF,TGCGCCAGCAGCCAAGATCCGAGGGCTCGTTCCCTCTATGGCTACACCTTC
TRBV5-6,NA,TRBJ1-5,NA,CASSSRVQPQHF,TGTGCCAGCAGCTCGAGGGTTCAGCCCCAGCATTTT
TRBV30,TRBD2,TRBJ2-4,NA,CAWSVRLAGGLAKNIQYF,TGTGCCTGGAGTGTACGGCTAGCGGGAGGACTAGCCAAAAACATTCAGTACTTC
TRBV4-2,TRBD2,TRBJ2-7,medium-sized,CASSQERFGGFYEQYF,TGTGCCAGCAGCCAAGAAAGGTTCGGGGGGTTCTACGAGCAGTACTTC
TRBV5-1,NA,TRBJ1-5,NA,CASSFGGSNQPQHF,TGCGCCAGCAGCTTCGGGGGGAGCAATCAGCCCCAGCATTTT
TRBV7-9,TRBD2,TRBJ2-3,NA,CASSSGLAGASDTQYF,TGTGCCAGCAGTTCCGGACTAGCGGGGGCTTCAGATACGCAGTATTTT
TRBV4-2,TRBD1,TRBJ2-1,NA,CASSQPDRGKGYEQFF,TGTGCCAGCAGCCAACCTGACAGGGGCAAAGGATATGAGCAGTTCTTC
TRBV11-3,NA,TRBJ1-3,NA,CASSPRTAIGNTIYF,TGTGCCAGCAGCCCCCGGACAGCTATTGGAAACACCATATATTTT
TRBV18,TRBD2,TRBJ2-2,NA,CASSRGLAAGELFF,TGTGCCAGCTCACGAGGACTAGCTGCCGGGGAGCTGTTTTTT
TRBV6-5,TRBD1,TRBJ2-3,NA,CASSNGQGASDTQYF,TGTGCCAGCAGTAACGGACAGGGGGCATCAGATACGCAGTATTTT
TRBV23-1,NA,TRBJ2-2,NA,CASSPTTEEGGELFF,TGCGCCAGCAGTCCCACGACGGAGGAGGGCGGGGAGCTGTTTTTT
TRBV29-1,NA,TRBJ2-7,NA,CSVEDNRQSSYEQYF,TGCAGCGTTGAAGATAACAGACAGAGCTCCTACGAGCAGTACTTC
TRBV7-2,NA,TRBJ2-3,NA,CASSVPFVAGTDTQYF,TGTGCCAGCAGCGTCCCGTTCGTAGCGGGCACAGATACGCAGTATTTT
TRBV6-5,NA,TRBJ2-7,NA,CASSYSTAREQYF,TGTGCCAGCAGTTACTCGACCGCGCGGGAGCAGTACTTC
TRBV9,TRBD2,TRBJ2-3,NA,CASSAGGPITDTQYF,TGTGCCAGCAGCGCGGGAGGGCCGATCACAGATACGCAGTATTTT
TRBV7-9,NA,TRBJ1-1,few,CASSAGSLEAFF,TGTGCCAGCAGCGCAGGGTCTCTTGAAGCTTTCTTT
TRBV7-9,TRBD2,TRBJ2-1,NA,CASSFQGPSGNVNEQFF,TGTGCCAGCAGCTTCCAGGGGCCTAGCGGGAATGTAAATGAGCAGTTCTTC
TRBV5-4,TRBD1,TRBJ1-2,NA,CASSLYPGGNYGYTF,TGTGCCAGCAGCTTGTACCCAGGGGGCAACTATGGCTACACCTTC
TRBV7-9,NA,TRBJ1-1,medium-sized,CANGDSPTEAFF,TGTGCCAACGGAGACAGTCCCACTGAAGCTTTCTTT
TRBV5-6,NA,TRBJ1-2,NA,CASSSAGIYGYTF,TGTGCCAGCAGCTCAGCCGGGATTTATGGCTACACCTTC
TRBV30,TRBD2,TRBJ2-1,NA,CAWSPETSGRPNNEQFF,TGTGCCTGGAGCCCCGAAACTAGCGGGAGGCCAAACAATGAGCAGTTCTTC
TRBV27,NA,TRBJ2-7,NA,CASSFGGAQYEQYF,TGTGCCAGCAGTTTTGGGGGGGCCCAGTACGAGCAGTACTTC
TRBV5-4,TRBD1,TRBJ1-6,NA,CASSLGTGVFSYNSPLHF,TGTGCCAGCAGCTTAGGGACAGGGGTATTCTCCTATAATTCACCCCTCCACTTT
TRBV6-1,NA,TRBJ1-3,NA,CASSEEVRNSGNTIYF,TGTGCCAGCAGTGAAGAGGTCAGGAACTCTGGAAACACCATATATTTT
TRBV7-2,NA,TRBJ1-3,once,CASSLWQKGNTIYF,TGTGCCAGCAGCTTGTGGCAGAAAGGAAACACCATATATTTT
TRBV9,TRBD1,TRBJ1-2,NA,CASSDLTGSYGYTF,TGTGCCAGCAGCGATCTGACAGGGAGCTATGGCTACACCTTC